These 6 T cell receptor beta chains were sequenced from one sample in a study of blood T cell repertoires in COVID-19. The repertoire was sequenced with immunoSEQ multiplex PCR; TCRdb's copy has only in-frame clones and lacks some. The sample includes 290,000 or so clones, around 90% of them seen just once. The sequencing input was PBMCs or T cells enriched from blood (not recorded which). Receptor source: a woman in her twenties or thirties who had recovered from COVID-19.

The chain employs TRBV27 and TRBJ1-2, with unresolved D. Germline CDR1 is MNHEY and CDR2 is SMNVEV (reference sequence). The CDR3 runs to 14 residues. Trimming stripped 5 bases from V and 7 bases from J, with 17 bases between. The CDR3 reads CASSRGTSNTGYTF. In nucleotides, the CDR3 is TGTGCCAGCAGTCGAGGAACGTCTAACACTGGCTACACCTTC.

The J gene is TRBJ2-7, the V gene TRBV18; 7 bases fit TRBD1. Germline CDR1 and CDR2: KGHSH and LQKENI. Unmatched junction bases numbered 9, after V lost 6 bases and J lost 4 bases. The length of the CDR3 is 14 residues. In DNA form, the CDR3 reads TGTGCCAGCTCCGCTGCTGGGACAGCTTACGAGCAGTACTTC. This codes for CASSAAGTAYEQYF.

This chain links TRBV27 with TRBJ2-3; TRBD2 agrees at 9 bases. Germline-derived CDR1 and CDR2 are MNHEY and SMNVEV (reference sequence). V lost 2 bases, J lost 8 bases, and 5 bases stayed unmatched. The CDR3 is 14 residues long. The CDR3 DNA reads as TGTGCCAGCAGTTTAGGGGCGGGGGGGTTTACGCAGTATTTT. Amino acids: CASSLGAGGFTQYF.

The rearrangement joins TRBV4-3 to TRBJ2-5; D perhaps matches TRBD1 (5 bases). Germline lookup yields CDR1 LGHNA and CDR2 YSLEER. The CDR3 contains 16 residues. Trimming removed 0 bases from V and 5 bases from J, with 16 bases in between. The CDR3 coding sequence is TGCGCCAGCAGCCAAGAGGGTCAGGGCGGCCGGGAGACCCAGTACTTC. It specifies CASSQEGQGGRETQYF.

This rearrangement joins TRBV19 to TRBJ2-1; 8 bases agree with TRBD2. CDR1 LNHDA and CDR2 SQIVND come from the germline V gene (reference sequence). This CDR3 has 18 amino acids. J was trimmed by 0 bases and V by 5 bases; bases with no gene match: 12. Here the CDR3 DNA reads TGTGCCAGTAGTCCCCTTTTTTCGGGGGGGAGCTCCTACAATGAGCAGTTCTTC. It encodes CASSPLFSGGSSYNEQFF.

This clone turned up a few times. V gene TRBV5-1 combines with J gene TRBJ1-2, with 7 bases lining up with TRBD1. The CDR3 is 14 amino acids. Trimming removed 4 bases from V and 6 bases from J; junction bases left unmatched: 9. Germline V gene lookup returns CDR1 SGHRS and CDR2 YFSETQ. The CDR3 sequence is CASSTGTEQNGYTF. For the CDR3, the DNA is TGCGCCAGCAGCACCGGGACAGAGCAGAATGGCTACACCTTC.